These 22 T cell receptor beta chains share one sample of origin, sequenced in a study of chemoradiotherapy in HPV16-positive cancers. Generated by immunoSEQ multiplex PCR, the TCRdb table keeps only in-frame clones and is missing some. This table holds 3,500 to 5,000 clones, roughly 80% found once. Sample: tumor tissue, taken from a patient who underwent chemoradiotherapy. Receptors originate from a human donor with HPV-associated anogenital cancer.

The V call is TRBV25-1, the J call TRBJ2-1, with D perhaps TRBD1 or TRBD2 (5 bases each). The germline V gene encodes CDR1 MGHDK and CDR2 SYGVNS. V was cut by 3 bases and J by 6 bases, with 6 bases left in between. The CDR3 covers 12 residues. The CDR3 nucleotides are TGTGCCAGCAGTGATGGGGGCAATGAGCAGTTCTTC. Translated, it gives CASSDGGNEQFF.

The rearrangement links TRBV6-6 to TRBJ2-7, with D hard to call. Germline lookup yields CDR1 MNHNY and CDR2 SVGAGI (reference sequence). The CDR3 contains 11 residues. With 5 bases removed from V and 3 bases from J, the gap between germline ends came to 5 bases. As DNA, the CDR3 is TGTGCCAGCAGTGAATTCTACGAGCAGTACTTC. Residues: CASSEFYEQYF.

The chain carries TRBV7-2 and TRBJ1-5; no firm D call. Looked up from germline, CDR1 is SGHTA and CDR2 is FQGNSA. This CDR3 contains 13 residues. Trimming removed 5 bases from V and 5 bases from J, with 10 bases in between. The CDR3 loop reads CASSLWDHQPQHF. CDR3 nucleotides: TGTGCCAGCAGCCTTTGGGATCATCAGCCCCAGCATTTT.

The chain uses TRBV5-4 and TRBJ2-1; 10 positions match TRBD2. V dropped 0 bases and J dropped 8; count of bases not matched to a gene: 5. The CDR3 spans 15 residues. Germline values: CDR1 SGHNT, CDR2 YYREEE (reference sequence). CDR3 nucleotides: TGTGCCAGCAGCTTGGAGACTAGCGGGCCCCATGAGCAGTTCTTC. Translation: CASSLETSGPHEQFF.

The chain recombines TRBV4-1 with TRBJ1-1; no clear D. The CDR3 contains 16 residues. V was shortened by 0 bases and J by 0 bases, with 11 bases between the two germline ends. Per germline, CDR1 MGHRA and CDR2 YSYEKL. DNA of the CDR3: TGCGCCAGCAGCCAAGATCCGGGGAGGGTGAACACTGAAGCTTTCTTT. Protein product: CASSQDPGRVNTEAFF.

The genes are TRBV14 and TRBJ2-3; TRBD1 matches 7 bases. The CDR3 extends over 15 amino acids. V lost 9 bases, J lost 3 bases, and 12 bases stayed unmatched. CDR1 is SGHDN, CDR2 FVKESK, per germline. Here the CDR3 reads CARGQAGKRTDTQYF. CDR3 DNA: TGTGCCAGAGGACAGGCAGGCAAAAGGACAGATACGCAGTATTTT.

The V call is TRBV4-1, the J call TRBJ1-1; D unclear. The germline V gene encodes CDR1 MGHRA and CDR2 YSYEKL. The CDR3 contains 14 residues. The ends were cut back, 0 bases at V and 5 bases at J, with 10 bases in the middle. CDR3 in amino acids: CASSQEMVTTEAFF. In DNA, the CDR3 is TGCGCCAGCAGCCAAGAAATGGTAACAACTGAAGCTTTCTTT.

V gene TRBV6-5 combines with J gene TRBJ1-2; D is unclear. Germline CDR1 is MNHEY and CDR2 is SVGAGI. V was clipped by 7 bases and J by 4 bases, with 16 bases between them. The CDR3 runs 14 residues. The CDR3 nucleotides read TGTGCCAGCACCGATATCTCGAGGAGCTATGGCTACACCTTC. Translated, it gives CASTDISRSYGYTF.

V gene TRBV7-8 combines with J gene TRBJ1-1; no firm D call. V lost 1 base, J lost 6 bases, and 6 bases lay in between. The CDR3 length is 12 residues. Germline V gene sequence: CDR1 SGHVS, CDR2 FQNEAQ. CDR3 coding DNA: TGTGCCAGCAGCTTAGGGTCAGCTGAAGCTTTCTTT. Translating it yields CASSLGSAEAFF.

The table lists this clone with a count of one. CDR3 in amino acids: CASSADPFNNQPQHF. In DNA, the CDR3 is TGTGCCAGCAGTGCCGATCCGTTTAATAATCAGCCCCAGCATTTT. This chain uses TRBV6-1 with TRBJ1-5; D ambiguous. This CDR3 is built from 15 residues. CDR1 and CDR2 from the germline V gene are MNHNS and SASEGT. V lost 4 bases to trimming and J lost 4 bases, with 14 bases between them.

CDR3 in amino acids: CASSDWAPGDGYTF. The CDR3 nucleotides are TGCGCCAGCAGTGATTGGGCCCCCGGGGATGGCTACACCTTC. V is TRBV10-2 and J is TRBJ1-2; no clear D. The length of the CDR3 is 14 residues. V shed 3 bases and J shed 6 bases, with 14 bases lying between them. The germline gives CDR1 WSHSY, CDR2 SAAADI.

This chain uses TRBV6-1 with TRBJ2-1, with TRBD2 matching 11 bases. V lost 0 bases, J lost 6 bases, and 1 base stayed unmatched. CDR1 is MNHNS and CDR2 is SASEGT in the germline V gene. This CDR3 has 15 residues. The DNA of the CDR3 is TGTGCCAGCAGTGAAGCTAGCGGGGGGGCCAATGAGCAGTTCTTC. Translating gives CASSEASGGANEQFF.

The rearrangement joins TRBV9 to TRBJ1-3; unclear D gene. The CDR3 extends over 14 amino acids. The germline V gene encodes CDR1 SGDLS and CDR2 YYNGEE. V gave up 4 bases and J gave up 8 bases, with 16 bases separating them. The CDR3 DNA sequence: TGTGCCAGCAGCTCACCCGGACGTGTACACACCATATATTTT. It specifies CASSSPGRVHTIYF.

The chain recombines TRBV4-2 with TRBJ2-1; tentative D call: TRBD2 (6 bases). Trimming shortened V by 4 bases and J by 0 bases, and 13 bases separated the two germline ends. CDR1 is LGHNA and CDR2 is YNFKEQ in the germline V gene. The CDR3 spans 16 residues. The CDR3 DNA is TGTGCCAGCAGCCCCCGGCGGGACCACTCCTACAATGAGCAGTTCTTC. Its translation: CASSPRRDHSYNEQFF.

This clone showed up just once. V usage is TRBV29-1 and J usage is TRBJ2-5, with D uncertain. Trimming left V 7 bases short and J 0 bases short, with 12 bases between. This CDR3 is built from 13 residues. The V gene's germline CDR1 is SQVTM and CDR2 ANQGSEA. In DNA, the CDR3 is TGCAGCGCTCGGAGTGGGTACCAAGAGACCCAGTACTTC. It codes for CSARSGYQETQYF.

The V gene is TRBV19, the J gene TRBJ1-5; no definite D call. The germline gives CDR1 LNHDA, CDR2 SQIVND (reference sequence). This CDR3 has 13 residues. Trimming removed 7 bases at V and 4 bases at J, with 11 bases between. CDR3: CASTRAWNQPQHF. The CDR3 DNA reads as TGTGCCAGTACTCGGGCCTGGAATCAGCCCCAGCATTTT. The entire variable domain, with the rest obtained from reference TRBV19 and TRBJ1-5, is as follows: DGGITQSPKYLFRKEGQNVTLSCEQNLNHDAMYWYRQDPGQGLRLIYYSQIVNDFQKGDIAEGYSVSREKKESFPLTVTSAQKNPTAFYLCASTRAWNQPQHFGDGTRLSIL.

The chain is built from TRBV11-2 and TRBJ2-1; 10 bases fit TRBD1. This CDR3 has 15 residues. The germline V gene encodes CDR1 SGHAT and CDR2 FQNNGV. Trimming took 5 bases from V and 2 from J; bases not matched to a gene: 3. The chain's CDR3 is CASSRGTGAYNEQFF. CDR3 DNA: TGTGCCAGCAGCCGTGGGACAGGGGCCTACAATGAGCAGTTCTTC.

The rearrangement links TRBV5-1 to TRBJ2-1, with D perhaps TRBD2 (6 bases). V was cut by 1 base and J by 8 bases, with 19 bases left in between. The germline CDR1 and CDR2 sequences are SGHRS and YFSETQ. There are 16 residues in the CDR3. CDR3: CASSLSRAGSVDEQFF. The CDR3 DNA is TGCGCCAGCAGCTTGTCTCGGGCGGGGAGTGTGGATGAGCAGTTCTTC.

V is TRBV14 and J is TRBJ2-2; D is unresolved. The CDR3 runs to 17 residues. CDR1 is SGHDN, CDR2 FVKESK, per germline. The ends were cut back, 2 bases at V and 4 bases at J, with 17 bases in the middle. CDR3 in DNA: TGTGCCAGCAGCCAAAGGGCCCTCGGGCGATTCACCGGGGAGCTGTTTTTT. Amino acid sequence: CASSQRALGRFTGELFF. The full variable domain, its missing parts supplied by reference TRBV14 and TRBJ2-2, is EAGVTQFPSHSVIEKGQTVTLRCDPISGHDNLYWYRRVMGKEIKFLLHFVKESKQDESGMPNNRFLAERTGGTYSTLKVQPAELEDSGVYFCASSQRALGRFTGELFFGEGSRLTVL.

The genes are TRBV28 and TRBJ1-2; 7 positions match TRBD1. Trimming took 7 bases from V and 2 from J; bases not matched to a gene: 4. This CDR3 comprises 13 residues. Germline V gene sequence: CDR1 MDHEN, CDR2 SYDVKM. CDR3: CASTDRANYGYTF. The CDR3 DNA reads as TGTGCCAGCACCGACAGGGCAAACTATGGCTACACCTTC.

V and J are TRBV7-9 and TRBJ2-3; 14 bases align to TRBD2. V dropped 4 bases and J dropped 0; count of bases not matched to a gene: 6. Per germline, CDR1 SEHNR and CDR2 FQNEAQ (reference sequence). The CDR3 has 18 amino acids. The CDR3 DNA is TGTGCCAGCAGCTACCCGGGACTAGCGGGGGAGAGCACAGATACGCAGTATTTT. As protein: CASSYPGLAGESTDTQYF.

The J gene is TRBJ2-7, the V gene TRBV5-1; a possible D gene is TRBD1 (6 bases). The V and J ends lost 2 bases and 5 bases respectively, with 17 bases between them. Germline assignment: CDR1 SGHRS and CDR2 YFSETQ. CDR3 length equals 15 residues. The CDR3 nucleotides are TGCGCCAGCAGCTTCGACGGGACAACCTTTCACGAGCAGTACTTC. Translating gives CASSFDGTTFHEQYF.